This T cell receptor beta chain was captured by sequencing in a study of Graves' ophthalmopathy and Graves' hyperthyroidism. Points from the study as a whole: Most thyroid-expanded clonotypes exceeding 0.001 frequency were also found in blood.

Per the germline V gene, CDR1 is MNHNS and CDR2 is SASEGT. Trimming removed 2 bases from V and 6 bases from J, with 10 bases in between. The CDR3 covers 14 residues. Clinical symptoms, serum thyroxine, TRAb, thyroid ultrasound and orbital computed tomography formed the basis of diagnosis. PBMCs came from roughly 10 ml of fresh peripheral blood. In this sample, this clonotype turned up many times. Its antigen is unknown. Amplifying from RNA transcripts, the study obtained TCR beta CDR3 regions. The library came from an HTBI-primed first-round RT-PCR and a second-round multiplex PCR. A single record per CDR3 protein comes from TCRdb applying MiXCR to the multiplex PCR reads. This sample carries 600,000 to 650,000 distinct CDR3 sequences, 22% of them seen once, and the ten largest clones take approximately 6.9%.

The chain links TRBV6-1 to TRBJ2-2; D possibly corresponds to TRBD2 (6 bases). The TCR originated in a woman under 30 with stable Graves' hyperthyroidism. Some clones in this sample may be carry-over from other donors' samples. Sequenced: peripheral blood. The CDR3 sequence is CASSESGGAGELFF. CDR3 DNA sequence: TGTGCCAGCAGTGAAAGCGGAGGGGCCGGGGAGCTGTTTTTT.